The subject of this entry is one TCR beta chain. This entry belongs to a study of cytomegalovirus exposure and HLA in healthy donors. The PCR used 60 Vbeta and 13 Jbeta primers. The data were produced by immunoSEQ multiplex PCR, yet TCRdb's version contains in-frame clones alone and is incomplete. The profile shows about 110,000 clones, about 76% of them singletons. The CDR3 spans 13 residues. CDR1 is SNHLY and CDR2 is FYNNEI in the germline V gene. Trimming shortened V by 8 bases and J by 7 bases, and 18 bases separated the two germline ends. Unrecorded immune exposures were likely, despite nominal health at sampling.

Material for sequencing was PBMCs. The TCR originated in a woman aged 30 to 39 in good health and CMV-seronegative. This rearrangement joins TRBV2 to TRBJ2-7; tentative D call: TRBD1 (6 bases). The CDR3 is CASCDRSTEEQYF. The CDR3 DNA reads as TGTGCCAGCTGCGACAGGTCCACGGAAGAGCAGTACTTC.